This T cell receptor beta chain was captured by sequencing in a study of blood T cells in healthy people across ages. Study-wide results and caveats: As naive T cell percentage varied, TCR beta diversity correlated strongly with it.

The sample holds a few counts of this clonotype. Its antigen remains unidentified. The DNA is omitted, as the CDR3 cannot be located on it reliably, and the CDR3 follows TCRdb's listing. Germline lookup yields CDR1 SQVTM and CDR2 ANQGSEA. With termini counted, the CDR3 has 14 amino acids. Next came a second PCR, run for roughly 6 to 11 cycles, which used a sample-barcoded 5' primer along with a J-beta primer mix. Every cDNA molecule carried a tag from a template-switch adaptor bearing 12 random nucleotides. Using its own MiXCR run on the 5' RACE reads, TCRdb lists one record per CDR3 protein. The sample contains about 800,000 distinct CDR3 sequences, 55% to 75% of which appear only once.

V gene TRBV29-1 combines with J gene TRBJ2-1; TRBD1 is the table's D call and was not checked against the DNA. Sequencing used blood. The clonotype comes from a man younger than 40 in good health. The CDR3 here is CSVASGALNNEQFF.